This T cell receptor beta chain stems from a study of blood T cell repertoires in COVID-19. Study-level background: T cells, B-cell-depleted T cells, or PBMCs supplied cDNA or gDNA.

Germline loops: CDR1 LNHDA, CDR2 SQIVND (reference sequence). The CDR3 is 16 amino acids. Trimming shortened V by 1 base and J by 2 bases, and 12 bases separated the two germline ends. Assay used: immunoSEQ multiplex PCR; TCRdb lists only in-frame clones, some missing. The table includes around 300,000 clones, 75% to 90% detected once. Sample: PBMCs or T cells enriched from blood (not recorded which). The chain uses TRBV19 and TRBJ2-1, with D possibly matching TRBD2 (6 bases). This TCR was sampled from a woman in her thirties or forties who had recovered from COVID-19. The CDR3 region has the DNA TGTGCCAGTAGTATAGTTAGGGCGGGAACCTACAATGAGCAGTTCTTC. This codes for CASSIVRAGTYNEQFF.